The clone carrying this T cell receptor beta chain was seen at least ten times. The antigen remains undetermined. Molecular barcoded adaptors covering alpha/delta and beta/gamma chains were used on approximately 400 ng RNA. One entry per CDR3 protein results from TCRdb running MiXCR on the reads. Here the sample spans some 120,000 distinct CDR3 sequences, 13% being singletons. These data originate in a study of read filtering for tumor transcriptome and immune sequencing. Whole-study context: Patients were 17 male and some 13 female, mean age approximately 70 years, range about 47 to 85.

Notes on the study in general: Compared with RNA-seq, IR-seq gave much higher clonotype depth and reliability.

CDR1 DFQATT and CDR2 SNEGSKA come from the germline V gene (reference sequence). The CDR3 covers 15 residues. V lost 7 bases and J lost 1; bases outside the gene matches: 11. Sequencing input: a population of CD138-negative cells sorted from bone marrow. The chain has TRBV20-1 and TRBJ2-5; TRBD2 matches 8 bases. The TCR sequence derives from a donor aged 40 or over with multiple myeloma. This chain's CDR3 is CSGHLAGSLQETQYF. In nucleotides, the CDR3 is TGCAGTGGTCACTTAGCGGGGTCACTCCAAGAGACCCAGTACTTC.